The rows below give T cell receptor beta chains drawn from one sample of a study of ipilimumab plus nivolumab after autologous stem cell transplantation. Using immunoSEQ multiplex PCR, the repertoire was profiled, and TCRdb retains in-frame clones only, with some absent. The sample has roughly 4,800 clones, less than 80% seen once. This specimen consisted of PBMCs, obtained in a trial of ipilimumab plus nivolumab as post-transplant consolidation. The source of these receptors is a male donor with multiple myeloma. Each CDR3 is given with its conserved first and last residue.

TRBJ2-5 | TRBV7-4 | CASNVERETQYF
TRBJ2-3 | TRBV9 | CASSQDWGGSTDTQYF
TRBJ1-5 | TRBV28 | CAARAGSNQPQHF
TRBJ2-7 | TRBV11-2 | CASSLGSGHYEQYF
TRBJ2-7 | TRBV5-5 | CASSSAGYEQYF
TRBJ2-1 | TRBV4-1 | CASSHRRGLAGGRGYNEQFF
TRBJ1-1 | TRBV5-6 | CASSLGGEPGNPEAFF
TRBJ2-2 | TRBV5-1 | CASSVAGLDTGELFF
TRBJ1-4 | TRBV4-2 | CASSRQGNRVDEKLFF
TRBJ1-2 | TRBV6-5 | CASSYSRGDYGYTF
TRBJ1-3 | TRBV6-5 | CASSYSTDSGNTIYF
TRBJ2-1 | TRBV11-2 | CASSRSGGANEQFF
TRBJ2-3 | TRBV10-3 | CAMARTDTQYF
TRBJ2-3 | TRBV5-5 | CASSIAGYDTQYF
TRBJ1-3 | TRBV9 | CASSVAQAGSPGNTIYF
TRBJ2-5 | TRBV10-3 | CAISENPETQYF
TRBJ1-1 | TRBV4-1 | CASSQEGAMNTEAFF
TRBJ1-1 | TRBV5-6 | CASSLRGTEAFF
TRBJ1-2 | TRBV2 | CASSWAGNYGYTF
TRBJ2-7 | TRBV30 | CAWKSGGVEQYF
TRBJ2-7 | TRBV29-1 | CSAGTGRTEQYF
TRBJ2-3 | TRBV5-5 | CASSLLPDTQYF
TRBJ2-4 | TRBV4-1 | CASSGLGSSKNIQYF
TRBJ2-5 | TRBV6-6 | CASSQDQETQYF
TRBJ2-7 | TRBV7-2 | CASSSGHFYEQYF
TRBJ2-5 | TRBV5-6 | CASSTGQETQYF
TRBJ1-2 | TRBV7-2 | CASSYRYREGYTF
TRBJ1-5 | TRBV21-1 | CASSKGRPAFSNQPQHF
TRBJ2-1 | TRBV28 | CASSQRGGQFF
TRBJ2-5 | TRBV18 | CASSPGAGIKTQYF
TRBJ2-7 | TRBV30 | CACQGNEQYF
TRBJ1-6 | TRBV5-5 | CASSLASGGGNSPLHF
TRBJ2-5 | TRBV11-2 | CASNQFLAGGKETQYF
TRBJ2-1 | TRBV19 | CASLPDRLAVNEQFF
TRBJ2-6 | TRBV18 | CASSPTGFSSGANVLTF
TRBJ1-1 | TRBV29-1 | CSVAPGEAFF
TRBJ2-7 | TRBV7-2 | CASSLVFGEEQYF
TRBJ2-2 | TRBV7-7 | CASSRRNTGELFF
TRBJ1-1 | TRBV6-5 | CASSWGAPNTEAFF
TRBJ1-5 | TRBV7-9 | CASSPGQGNQPQHF
TRBJ1-1 | TRBV6-1 | CASKASLWNTEAFF
TRBJ2-3 | TRBV13 | CASSLGGSTDTQYF
TRBJ1-3 | TRBV7-6 | CASSLGQGYGNTIYF
TRBJ1-1 | TRBV5-5 | CASSLKAGPNTEAFF
TRBJ2-5 | TRBV7-6 | CASSSPGGPETQYF
TRBJ1-1 | TRBV6-5 | CASSYASGTEAFF
TRBJ2-3 | TRBV29-1 | CSGRIRTGGGADTQYF
TRBJ2-5 | TRBV12-5 | CASAFTREVRDQETQYF
TRBJ2-3 | TRBV29-1 | CSVAGTSGHLMDTQYF
TRBJ2-2 | TRBV5-1 | CASSPGTGEPGELFF